This TCR beta chain was retrieved from a study of T cell repertoires in ileal Crohn's disease. This clone is a singleton in its sample. Produced via immunoSEQ multiplex PCR; TCRdb's table is partial and in-frame only. The repertoire holds around 560 clones, approximately 86% seen once, with around 8.4% in the top ten. Time point specified: neoterminal ileum biopsy at postoperative endoscopy, about 6 months after surgery. V shed 6 bases, J shed 0 bases, and the junction held 10 bases outside the gene matches. The germline V gene has CDR1 MGHRA and CDR2 YSYEKL. The CDR3 length is 19 residues. This clonotype was obtained from an adult with Crohn's disease. The source material was ileal tissue. This rearrangement joins TRBV4-1 to TRBJ2-1, with TRBD2 matching over 14 bases. CDR3 amino acids: CASSHYLGTSGSSYNEQFF. CDR3 nucleotide sequence: TGCGCCAGCAGTCATTACCTTGGGACTAGCGGGAGCTCCTACAATGAGCAGTTCTTC.